These T cell receptor beta chains were read from a single sample in a study of blood T cell repertoires in COVID-19. Produced via immunoSEQ multiplex PCR; TCRdb's table is partial and in-frame only. The table lists a few hundred thousand clones, approximately 89% of them singletons. The sequencing input was PBMCs or T cells enriched from blood (not recorded which). These receptors all come from a woman in her forties or fifties who had been exposed to COVID-19. Each CDR3 is given with its conserved first and last residue. D genes are given only for firm matches. The size entry is marked missing in some rows and otherwise reads once, few, many or a size class.

13 | TRBJ1-2 | TRBV24-1 | - | - | TGTGCCACCAGTGTCCACAGTAACTATGGCTACACCTTC | CATSVHSNYGYTF
13 | TRBJ1-4 | TRBV30 | - | - | TGTGCCTGGAGTACGCGGTTAAATGAAAAACTGTTTTTT | CAWSTRLNEKLFF
16 | TRBJ2-5 | TRBV6-2/TRBV6-3 | - | TRBD2 | TGTGCCAGCAGTTACGGGACTAGCGGGGGGGGGAAGACCCAGTACTTC | CASSYGTSGGGKTQYF
16 | TRBJ2-2 | TRBV4-1 | - | - | TGCGCCAGCAGCCATCGGGTAGGGGGTGAGGCCGGGGAGCTGTTTTTT | CASSHRVGGEAGELFF
16 | TRBJ2-1 | TRBV11-2 | - | TRBD1 | TGTGCCAGCAGCCACCTCCGACAGGGGGCCAGAAATGAGCAGTTCTTC | CASSHLRQGARNEQFF
14 | TRBJ2-1 | TRBV5-4 | - | TRBD1 | TGTGCCAGCAGCGTCGGACAGGGGAGGGATGAGCAGTTCTTC | CASSVGQGRDEQFF
12 | TRBJ1-2 | TRBV3-1/TRBV3-2 | - | - | TGTGCCAGCGGGGCAGGGGCGGTAGGCTACACCTTC | CASGAGAVGYTF
13 | TRBJ1-6 | TRBV2 | - | - | TGTGCCAGCAGGAGGGAAACCAATTCACCCCTCCACTTT | CASRRETNSPLHF
14 | TRBJ2-4 | TRBV6-1 | - | - | TGTGCCAGCAGTGAAGCCCGGCCGGGGAGTCCTCAGTACTTC | CASSEARPGSPQYF
17 | TRBJ2-6 | TRBV16 | - | - | TGTGCCAGCAGCCAATCGTCAGGGGGGACTGGGGCCAACGTCCTGACTTTC | CASSQSSGGTGANVLTF
15 | TRBJ1-5 | TRBV28 | - | TRBD1 | TGTGCCAGCAGACCTACGACAGGGGTCAATCAGCCCCAGCATTTT | CASRPTTGVNQPQHF
14 | TRBJ2-7 | TRBV25-1 | once | TRBD1 | TGTGCCAGCAGTGCCACGACAGGGGGCTACGAGCAGTACTTC | CASSATTGGYEQYF
14 | TRBJ1-5 | TRBV6-2/TRBV6-3 | - | - | TGTGCCAGCAGTTACCTAGATACCAATCAGCCCCAGCATTTT | CASSYLDTNQPQHF
13 | TRBJ1-2 | TRBV6-1 | - | - | TGTGCCAGCAGTGAGTCTGTCGACTATGGCTACACCTTC | CASSESVDYGYTF
15 | TRBJ1-6 | TRBV5-1 | - | - | TGCGCCAGCAGCTTGGACGGTCTTTTTGGTTCACCCCTCCACTTT | CASSLDGLFGSPLHF
17 | TRBJ2-7 | TRBV19 | - | - | TGTGCCAGTAGTAAGGCTTCAGGGGGGTCTATACTATACGAGCAGTACTTC | CASSKASGGSILYEQYF
15 | TRBJ2-7 | TRBV6-5 | - | - | TGTGCCACCAATGTTCCCGGGACAACCACCTACGAGCAGTACTTC | CATNVPGTTTYEQYF
15 | TRBJ2-5 | TRBV5-1 | - | TRBD1 | TGCGCCAGCAGCTGGCTACCGGGACAGCAAGAGACCCAGTACTTC | CASSWLPGQQETQYF
13 | TRBJ1-6 | TRBV7-9 | - | - | TGTGCCAGCAGCAGCAGGGTTGGCTCACCCCTCCACTTT | CASSSRVGSPLHF
15 | TRBJ2-7 | TRBV7-6 | - | - | TGTGCCAGCAGCGCCGCGGGGATAGGTAACTACGAGCAGTACTTC | CASSAAGIGNYEQYF
20 | TRBJ2-1 | TRBV19 | - | TRBD1 | TGTGCCAGTAGTAAAGGGACAGGGGGAACGGGATCCGGCTCCTACAATGAGCAGTTCTTC | CASSKGTGGTGSGSYNEQFF
15 | TRBJ2-7 | TRBV28 | - | - | TGTGCCAGCTCTTTAATCTCCAGGGTCGAGTACGAGCAGTACTTC | CASSLISRVEYEQYF
16 | TRBJ1-6 | TRBV3-1/TRBV3-2 | - | TRBD1 | TGTGCCAGCAGCCAACCGCCCGGGACAGGGAATTCACCCCTCCACTTT | CASSQPPGTGNSPLHF
15 | TRBJ1-4 | TRBV5-1 | - | - | TGCGCCAGCAGCTCGGACGGCAGGGCGGGAGAAAAACTGTTTTTT | CASSSDGRAGEKLFF
13 | TRBJ2-7 | TRBV7-8 | - | - | TGTGCCAGCAGCTTCACCAGGCGCTACGAGCAGTACTTC | CASSFTRRYEQYF
15 | TRBJ1-2 | TRBV6-5 | - | - | TGTGCCAGCGCTACGTCTCGGGGTAACGCTTATGGCTACACCTTC | CASATSRGNAYGYTF
15 | TRBJ2-7 | TRBV28 | - | TRBD2 | TGTGCCAGCACCGTTAGCGGGAGCCGCTCCTACGAGCAGTACTTC | CASTVSGSRSYEQYF
17 | TRBJ2-2 | TRBV19 | - | TRBD1 | TGTGCCAGTAGCCCAAGATCCGGGACAGCGAACACCGGGGAGCTGTTTTTT | CASSPRSGTANTGELFF
16 | TRBJ2-1 | TRBV21-1 | few | - | TGTGCCAGAAAAGATACGAGGTCAGGGGCTGGGGATGAGCAGTTCTTC | CARKDTRSGAGDEQFF
15 | TRBJ2-1 | TRBV7-9 | once | TRBD2 | TGTGCCAGCAGCTTACCCGGGGGGGCCTACAATGAGCAGTTCTTC | CASSLPGGAYNEQFF
14 | TRBJ2-3 | TRBV29-1 | - | - | TGCAGCGTTTGGGAAAGGACTGTCACAGATACGCAGTATTTT | CSVWERTVTDTQYF
14 | TRBJ2-3 | TRBV19 | - | TRBD1 | TGTGCCAGTAGTATCGGACAGGGGCTGAGTACGCAGTATTTT | CASSIGQGLSTQYF
16 | TRBJ1-5 | TRBV11-3 | - | TRBD1 | TGTGCCAGCAGCTTAGAGCCAGGGGGCAAGGATCAGCCCCAGCATTTT | CASSLEPGGKDQPQHF
13 | TRBJ2-7 | TRBV14 | - | - | TGTGCCAGCTCGCTACAGGGTTTCTACGAGCAGTACTTC | CASSLQGFYEQYF
14 | TRBJ1-1 | TRBV3-1/TRBV3-2 | - | - | TGTGCCAGCAGCCTTGTACCGGTGAACACTGAAGCTTTCTTT | CASSLVPVNTEAFF
15 | TRBJ1-5 | TRBV11-2 | - | - | TGTGCCAGCAGCGCCGGACAAGTTAGCAATCAGCCCCAGCATTTT | CASSAGQVSNQPQHF
12 | TRBJ1-2 | TRBV11-2 | - | - | TGTGCCAGCAGCTCGACGGGCTATGGCTACACCTTC | CASSSTGYGYTF
16 | TRBJ1-2 | TRBV5-1 | - | TRBD1 | TGCGCCAGCAGCCCCGGACAGGTTTGGACTAACTATGGCTACACCTTC | CASSPGQVWTNYGYTF
15 | TRBJ1-3 | TRBV7-9 | - | - | TGTGCCAGCAGCCCTGGTAGAGTCTCTGGAAACACCATATATTTT | CASSPGRVSGNTIYF
17 | TRBJ1-6 | TRBV5-1 | once | TRBD1 | TGCGCCAGCAGCAATAGACAGGGGGCGTCCTATAATTCACCCCTCCACTTT | CASSNRQGASYNSPLHF
14 | TRBJ1-5 | TRBV9 | - | TRBD1 | TGTGCCAGCACCCCTTCGGACAGGAAGCAGCCCCAGCATTTT | CASTPSDRKQPQHF
14 | TRBJ1-1 | TRBV5-1 | - | - | TGCGCCAGCAACGGGATGGGCATGAACACTGAAGCTTTCTTT | CASNGMGMNTEAFF
14 | TRBJ1-5 | TRBV5-1 | - | TRBD1 | TGCGCCAGCAGCCCTGGACAGGACAATCAGCCCCAGCATTTT | CASSPGQDNQPQHF
15 | TRBJ2-7 | TRBV18 | - | TRBD2 | TGTGCCAGCTCCCCGGGACTAGCGGGGAAATACGAGCAGTACTTC | CASSPGLAGKYEQYF
14 | TRBJ2-1 | TRBV11-2 | - | TRBD2 | TGTGCCAGCAGCCGCGGGGGGGCCTCCAATGAGCAGTTCTTC | CASSRGGASNEQFF
19 | TRBJ2-2 | TRBV5-1 | once | TRBD2 | TGCGCCAGCAGCTTGGCACGAGGAGCGGGGGGGCTTTTACCCCGGGAGCTGTTTTTT | CASSLARGAGGLLPRELFF
13 | TRBJ1-2 | TRBV27 | - | TRBD1 | TGTGCCAGCAGTGCGGGACAGATCTATGGCTACACCTTC | CASSAGQIYGYTF
14 | TRBJ1-1 | TRBV7-9 | - | - | TGTGCCAGCAGCTTACCCGCTATGAACACTGAAGCTTTCTTT | CASSLPAMNTEAFF
16 | TRBJ2-1 | TRBV7-9 | - | TRBD2 | TGTGCCAGCAGCTTAGAACTAGCGGGGTGGGCAGGGGAGCAGTTCTTC | CASSLELAGWAGEQFF
14 | TRBJ2-7 | TRBV7-2 | - | - | TGTGCCAGCAGCCAGACCGGACAGTTTTACGAGCAGTACTTC | CASSQTGQFYEQYF
13 | TRBJ1-1 | TRBV5-4 | - | - | TGTGCCAGCAGCCCGGACGGGAGTAACGTGGCTTTCTTT | CASSPDGSNVAFF
14 | TRBJ2-1 | TRBV5-8 | - | TRBD2 | TGTGCCAGCACACGCGGGGGCTCCTACAATGAGCAGTTCTTC | CASTRGGSYNEQFF
17 | TRBJ2-6 | TRBV7-2 | - | - | TGTGCCAGCAGCATAACAGGGCCAGGACGGGGGGCCAACGTCCTGACTTTC | CASSITGPGRGANVLTF
14 | TRBJ1-1 | TRBV4-1 | - | TRBD1 | TGCGCCAGCAGCCAGCCCGGACAGGTCACTGAAGCTTTCTTT | CASSQPGQVTEAFF